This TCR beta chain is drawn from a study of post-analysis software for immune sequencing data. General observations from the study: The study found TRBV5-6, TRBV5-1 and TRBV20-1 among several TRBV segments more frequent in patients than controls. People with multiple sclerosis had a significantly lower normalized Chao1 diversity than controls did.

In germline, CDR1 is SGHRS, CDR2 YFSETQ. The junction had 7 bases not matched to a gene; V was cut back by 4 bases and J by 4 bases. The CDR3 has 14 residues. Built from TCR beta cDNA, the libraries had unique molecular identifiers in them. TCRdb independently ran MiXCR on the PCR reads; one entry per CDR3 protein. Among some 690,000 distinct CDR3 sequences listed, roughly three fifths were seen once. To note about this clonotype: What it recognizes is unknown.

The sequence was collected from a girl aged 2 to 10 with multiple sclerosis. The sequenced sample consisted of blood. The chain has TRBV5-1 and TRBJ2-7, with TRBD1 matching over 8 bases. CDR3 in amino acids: CASSLRTGRYEQYF. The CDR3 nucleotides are TGCGCCAGCAGCCTCAGGACAGGGAGGTACGAGCAGTACTTC.